This TCR beta chain was documented in a study of Graves' ophthalmopathy and Graves' hyperthyroidism. In the study overall: Hyperthyroidism counted as stable given no ophthalmopathy within 18 months of follow-up. Overall study results and limits: A model built from 13 signatures distinguished ophthalmopathy from stable hyperthyroidism with approximately 90% sensitivity and 70% to 84% specificity. In blood, most expanded thyroid clonotypes above 0.001 frequency were also detected.

Concerning this clonotype itself: Antigen: not known.

This CDR3 region has 16 residues. Per germline, CDR1 DFQATT and CDR2 SNEGSKA (reference sequence). Trimming took off 3 bases at V and 3 bases at J, with 21 bases between the two ends. The study amplified TCR beta CDR3 regions using RNA transcripts. The first round was an RT-PCR with HTBI primers, and the second round was a multiplex PCR. TCRdb re-called the multiplex PCR reads through MiXCR, storing one row per CDR3 protein. Of about 1.1 million distinct CDR3 sequences in the sample, 35% to 40% were seen once. This chain uses TRBV20-1 with TRBJ2-7; D might be TRBD1 (7 bases). The sequenced sample consisted of peripheral blood or thyroid tissue (not recorded which). This receptor was taken from an adult man with Graves' hyperthyroidism. The chain's CDR3 is CSASDRTGPGVYEQYF. DNA of the CDR3: TGCAGTGCTAGTGATCGGACAGGCCCGGGAGTCTACGAGCAGTACTTC.